This TCR beta chain was identified in a study of monozygotic twins with inflammatory bowel disease. As for this clonotype: Its target is unknown.

The CDR3 runs to 15 residues. TCRdb reprocessed the 5' RACE reads, with one entry per CDR3 protein and no DNA. This sample's table reports 350,000 to 500,000 distinct CDR3 sequences. The study's findings and limits: The data offered no way to tell different T cell subtypes apart. No one strong IBD-associated signal or clonotype was supported. IBD patients share fewer clonotypes with other people than healthy twins do, especially with disease activity.

Sequencing was carried out using blood. The source is a human donor with ulcerative colitis or Crohn's disease, or a healthy co-twin of an affected twin (not recorded which). This chain uses TRBV12-3 or TRBV12-4 with TRBJ2-4; the D gene TCRdb calls, TRBD2, cannot be checked with no DNA. CDR3 protein: CASTPARTSLNIQYF.